This entry concerns a single TCR beta chain. From the germline J gene comes the end of the CDR3, since the read stops 3 residues before it. This sample was taken from a study of T cells in women clearing cervical HPV infection. Study details: Case blood was drawn a median approximately 150 days after lesion detection.

J gave up 7 bases and V 5 bases, and 2 bases lay outside the gene matches. The germline V gene has CDR1 DFQATT and CDR2 SNEGSKA (reference sequence). This CDR3 is built from 11 residues. Genomic DNA, averaging 1200 ng per sample, yielded TCR beta CDR3 via immunoSEQ. Produced via immunoSEQ multiplex PCR; TCRdb's table is partial and in-frame only. The sample has some 25,000 clones. What was sequenced was blood buffy coat. The chain carries TRBV20-1 and TRBJ2-1; 7 bases fit TRBD1. The clonotype originates from a woman aged 18-70 years with a cervical HPV16 infection that either progressed to CIN3+ or cleared (not recorded which). CDR3 bases read: TGCAGTGCTTACAGGGGAAATGAG. Translated: CSAYRGNE. The full CDR3 sequence reads CSAYRGNEQFF.